The 20 T cell receptor beta chains reported below all come from one sample, sequenced in a study of cytomegalovirus exposure and HLA in healthy donors. A multiplex PCR was run with 60 Vbeta primers and 13 Jbeta primers. Only in-frame clones appear in the TCRdb table, and some are missing; sequencing was by immunoSEQ multiplex PCR. This table holds roughly 89,000 clones, 81% found once. The sample comprised PBMCs. Receptor source: a woman aged 25 to 39 in good health and CMV-seronegative.

The DNA of the CDR3 is TGTGCCAGCAGCTTAGCGCTTGGGGGGGTGGCTTTCTTT. Residues: CASSLALGGVAFF. The chain carries TRBV7-9 and TRBJ1-1; D is perhaps TRBD1 (5 bases). The CDR3 sequence is 13 residues long. V lost 0 bases and J 11 bases, leaving 13 bases between the germline ends. Germline V CDR1 and CDR2: SEHNR, FQNEAQ (reference sequence).

This clone was counted once. The rearrangement links TRBV5-1 to TRBJ2-3; 7 bases line up with TRBD2. After removal of 5 bases from V and 2 bases from J, the junction contained 5 bases not matched to a gene. Germline V lookup: CDR1 SGHRS, CDR2 YFSETQ. This CDR3 has 14 amino acids. CDR3 DNA: TGCGCCAGCAGGGCTAGCGGTCTCACAGATACGCAGTATTTT. It translates to CASRASGLTDTQYF.

V usage is TRBV2 and J usage is TRBJ1-2; TRBD1 agrees at 7 bases. Germline V gene data show CDR1 as SNHLY and CDR2 as FYNNEI. V lost 7 bases to trimming and J lost 1 base; unmatched junction nucleotides: 6. The CDR3 is 14 residues long. The CDR3 region has the DNA TGTGCCAGCACCCAGGGGGTAATTAACTATGGCTACACCTTC. Protein: CASTQGVINYGYTF.

The chain recombines TRBV27 with TRBJ2-1; tentative D call: TRBD1 (9 bases). Trimming stripped 1 base from V and 2 bases from J, with 36 bases between. The V gene's germline CDR1 is MNHEY and CDR2 SMNVEV (reference sequence). The CDR3 is made up of 24 amino acids. The CDR3 region is CASSLYTGTGISISGDKTYNEQFF. CDR3 sequence (DNA): TGTGCCAGCAGTTTATACACCGGGACAGGGATAAGTATTAGCGGGGACAAAACCTACAATGAGCAGTTCTTC.

The chain combines TRBV4-2 with TRBJ2-7; possible D gene TRBD1, 5 bases. Trimming shortened V by 4 bases and J by 3 bases, and 10 bases separated the two germline ends. CDR3 size: 13 residues. The germline CDR1 and CDR2 sequences are LGHNA and YNFKEQ. The DNA of the CDR3 is TGTGCCAGCAGCCTGGGGCGTAACTACGAGCAGTACTTC. Residues: CASSLGRNYEQYF.

The rearrangement uses TRBV15 and TRBJ1-4; 7 nucleotides match TRBD1. The trim removed 3 bases at V and 8 bases at J, leaving 12 bases unmatched. In germline, CDR1 is LNHNV, CDR2 YYDKDF (reference sequence). The length of the CDR3 is 16 residues. The CDR3 bases are TGTGCCACCAGCAGTGGCAGCCTCGGGACAGACGAAAAACTGTTTTTT. This gives the protein CATSSGSLGTDEKLFF.

On this clone: This CDR3 is also generated by other DNA sequences in the sample. The chain links TRBV9 to TRBJ2-2; tentatively, D is TRBD1 (6 bases). The CDR3 is 14 residues long. Trimming removed 3 bases at V and 2 bases at J, with 8 bases between. Germline loops: CDR1 SGDLS, CDR2 YYNGEE. The CDR3 nucleotides are TGTGCCAGCAGCGCGACAGGAAACACCGGGGAGCTGTTTTTT. Protein product: CASSATGNTGELFF. Full variable domain (rest looked up from reference TRBV9 and TRBJ2-2): DSGVTQTPKHLITATGQRVTLRCSPRSGDLSVYWYQQSLDQGLQFLIQYYNGEERAKGNILERFSAQQFPDLHSELNLSSLELGDSALYFCASSATGNTGELFFGEGSRLTVL.

The chain joins TRBV27 to TRBJ2-1; TRBD1 matches at 10 bases. This CDR3 is built from 18 residues. V was pared by 7 bases and J by 7 bases, with 19 bases of the junction left unmatched. From germline, CDR1 is MNHEY and CDR2 SMNVEV (reference sequence). CDR3 coding DNA: TGTGCCAGCAAACCCCTCCTGGCGACAGGGGGCAGGAGAAATGAGCAGTTCTTC. Encoded protein: CASKPLLATGGRRNEQFF.

This rearrangement joins TRBV5-8 to TRBJ2-2, with no clear D. This CDR3 spans 15 amino acids. V lost 2 bases, J lost 2 bases, and 10 bases lay in between. Germline V gene lookup returns CDR1 SGHTS and CDR2 YDEGEE. For the CDR3, the DNA is TGTGCCAGCAGCTTACAGCCGATCAACACCGGGGAGCTGTTTTTT. The encoded protein is CASSLQPINTGELFF.

This sequence joins TRBV4-3 and TRBJ2-5, with 12 bases identical to TRBD2. Gene TRBJ2-7 matches the end of the DNA better, so the J call may be wrong. This CDR3 has 16 amino acids. Looked up from germline, CDR1 is LGHNA and CDR2 is YSLEER. The CDR3 is CASSQGTSGNLYEQYF. The CDR3 nucleotides are TGCGCCAGCAGCCAAGGGACTAGCGGGAATCTCTACGAGCAGTACTTC.

The CDR3 DNA sequence: TGTGCCTGGAGTTGGCGGAGCTCCTACAATGAGCAGTTCTTC. This sequence encodes CAWSWRSSYNEQFF. The chain uses TRBV30 and TRBJ2-1; no reliable D call. This CDR3 contains 14 residues. Between the trimmed V and J ends, which lost 2 bases and 0 bases, there was a span of 8 bases. Germline V lookup: CDR1 GTSNPN, CDR2 SVGIG (reference sequence).

This clone was recorded a few times. The chain employs TRBV14 and TRBJ2-2; 7 positions match TRBD1. CDR1 and CDR2 from the germline V gene are SGHDN and FVKESK. This CDR3 is 15 amino acids long. J lost 1 base, V lost 6 bases, and 5 bases had no gene match. The CDR3 sequence is CASRSGQWNTGELFF. The CDR3 DNA follows: TGTGCCAGCAGGTCGGGACAGTGGAACACCGGGGAGCTGTTTTTT.

The V and J genes are TRBV6-5 and TRBJ2-7, with no clear D. Germline assignment: CDR1 MNHEY and CDR2 SVGAGI. This CDR3 has 14 amino acids. V was trimmed by 5 bases and J by 3 bases, leaving 14 bases between them. CDR3 residues: CASSRSDSYYEQYF. In DNA form, the CDR3 reads TGTGCCAGCAGTCGGTCCGATAGCTACTACGAGCAGTACTTC.

There are a few counts of this clone. The chain combines TRBV27 with TRBJ2-2, with unresolved D. Germline values: CDR1 MNHEY, CDR2 SMNVEV (reference sequence). This CDR3 has 16 residues. The V gene lost 1 base and the J gene lost 8 bases, with 17 bases spanning the gap. The CDR3, as DNA: TGTGCCAGCAGTTTATACGCTCTAGAATTCGGTGGGGAGCTGTTTTTT. This gives the protein CASSLYALEFGGELFF.

The V and J genes are TRBV5-1 and TRBJ2-3, with 9 bases identical to TRBD2. The trim removed 6 bases at V and 0 bases at J, leaving 2 bases unmatched. The CDR3 sequence is 14 residues long. Germline CDR1 reads SGHRS; CDR2 reads YFSETQ. CDR3 bases: TGCGCCAGCATGACTAGCGGAAGCACAGATACGCAGTATTTT. This encodes CASMTSGSTDTQYF.

The J gene is TRBJ2-1, the V gene TRBV18, with 14 bases identical to TRBD2. Germline V CDR1 and CDR2: KGHSH, LQKENI. The CDR3 consists of 16 residues. The ends lost 2 bases at V and 5 bases at J; junction bases unmatched: 2. The CDR3 region is CASSPGTSGRNNEQFF. For the CDR3, the DNA is TGTGCCAGCTCACCAGGGACTAGCGGGAGAAACAATGAGCAGTTCTTC.

The rearrangement links TRBV28 to TRBJ2-7; a possible D gene is TRBD2 (6 bases). Trimming removed 8 bases at V and 6 bases at J, with 17 bases between. From germline, CDR1 is MDHEN and CDR2 SYDVKM. The CDR3 spans 13 residues. CDR3 protein: CASHTAGRTEQYF. In nucleotides, the CDR3 is TGTGCCAGCCATACGGCAGGGAGGACCGAGCAGTACTTC.

This chain uses TRBV29-1 with TRBJ2-1; TRBD2 matches at 11 bases. The CDR3 runs 14 residues. V lost 5 bases, J lost 4 bases, and 4 bases stayed unmatched. Germline V gene lookup returns CDR1 SQVTM and CDR2 ANQGSEA. The CDR3: CSVWGTSGYNEQFF. The CDR3 region has the DNA TGCAGCGTTTGGGGGACTAGCGGATACAATGAGCAGTTCTTC.

The rearrangement uses TRBV2 and TRBJ2-3; tentatively, D is TRBD2 (6 bases). Per the germline V gene, CDR1 is SNHLY and CDR2 is FYNNEI. The CDR3 totals 12 residues. Trimming pared 11 bases from V and 2 bases from J, leaving 11 bases between. CDR3 bases: TGTGCCGGGAGGTTCAACACAGATACGCAGTATTTT. Its protein is CAGRFNTDTQYF.

The rearrangement uses TRBV28 and TRBJ2-7; 9 bases fit TRBD1. The trim removed 6 bases at V and 1 base at J, leaving 7 bases unmatched. The V gene's germline CDR1 is MDHEN and CDR2 SYDVKM. This CDR3 region has 15 residues. This CDR3 reads CASSFEGQGSYEQYF. The CDR3 region has the DNA TGTGCCAGCAGCTTCGAGGGACAGGGTTCCTACGAGCAGTACTTC.